The 10 T cell receptor beta chains listed next were all sequenced from one sample in a study of T cell responses to AZD1222 COVID-19 vaccine. TCRdb's copy holds only in-frame clones and misses some; the assay was immunoSEQ multiplex PCR. This table holds approximately 190,000 clones, approximately 92% found once. The source was peripheral blood, collected 28 days after the second dose of the MenACWY control vaccine. Every receptor here comes from an adult who received the MenACWY meningococcal vaccine as a control.

The rearrangement joins TRBV5-1 to TRBJ1-5, with unresolved D. Trimming left V 1 base short and J 4 bases short, with 12 bases between. Per the germline V gene, CDR1 is SGHRS and CDR2 is YFSETQ. The CDR3 totals 15 residues. DNA for the CDR3: TGCGCCAGCAGCTTGACGGGAGCCGAGAATCAGCCCCAGCATTTT. Amino acids: CASSLTGAENQPQHF.

The chain has TRBV7-6 and TRBJ2-7; no firm D call. This CDR3 spans 13 amino acids. V lost 4 bases and J lost 4, with 11 bases in between. CDR1 is SGHVS and CDR2 is FNYEAQ in the germline V gene. CDR3 sequence: CASSSKTAYEQYF. The CDR3 DNA is TGTGCCAGCAGCTCCAAGACCGCTTACGAGCAGTACTTC. Full variable domain (rest looked up from reference TRBV7-6 and TRBJ2-7): GAGVSQSPRYKVTKRGQDVALRCDPISGHVSLYWYRQALGQGPEFLTYFNYEAQQDKSGLPNDRFSAERPEGSISTLTIQRTEQRDSAMYRCASSSKTAYEQYFGPGTRLTVT.

The chain combines TRBV4-1 with TRBJ1-4; a weak D match, TRBD1 (5 bases). CDR1 is MGHRA, CDR2 YSYEKL, per germline. This CDR3 contains 15 residues. Trimming took off 4 bases at V and 7 bases at J, with 16 bases between the two ends. The CDR3 spells CASSPPGPNVEKLFF. The CDR3 DNA follows: TGCGCCAGCAGCCCTCCGGGACCTAACGTTGAAAAACTGTTTTTT.

The chain is built from TRBV7-9 and TRBJ2-7; weak D call: TRBD2 (5 bases). Germline V lookup: CDR1 SEHNR, CDR2 FQNEAQ (reference sequence). The CDR3 loop spans 14 amino acids. V was shortened by 4 bases and J by 6 bases, with 16 bases between the two germline ends. The CDR3 reads CASSSPGLGSEQYF. The CDR3 DNA follows: TGTGCCAGCAGCTCCCCAGGTCTAGGGAGCGAGCAGTACTTC.

V gene TRBV9 combines with J gene TRBJ1-2; TRBD1 aligns across 7 bases. This CDR3 has 13 amino acids. CDR1 SGDLS and CDR2 YYNGEE come from the germline V gene. The J segment lost 6 bases and the V segment lost 0 bases, leaving 2 bases of the junction unmatched. DNA for the CDR3: TGTGCCAGCAGCGTAGGCGGGACAGATGGCTACACCTTC. Amino acid sequence: CASSVGGTDGYTF.

The J gene is TRBJ1-3, the V gene TRBV18; no clear D. Trimming took off 1 base at V and 4 bases at J, with 2 bases between the two ends. Per the germline V gene, CDR1 is KGHSH and CDR2 is LQKENI. CDR3 length equals 12 residues. CDR3 sequence (DNA): TGTGCCAGCTCACCACGGGGAAACACCATATATTTT. This translates into CASSPRGNTIYF.

In its sample, this clone was seen a few times. The gene calls are TRBV7-2 and TRBJ1-4, with TRBD1 matching 8 bases. This CDR3 is 14 amino acids long. V trimming: 4 bases; J trimming: 8 bases; junction bases outside the gene matches: 6. Germline loops: CDR1 SGHTA, CDR2 FQGNSA. The CDR3 sequence is CASSSSRDREKLFF. Here the CDR3 DNA reads TGTGCCAGCAGCTCCTCCCGGGACAGGGAAAAACTGTTTTTT.

This clone came up a few times. J is TRBJ1-5 and V is TRBV6-1; TRBD1 agrees at 8 bases. From germline, CDR1 is MNHNS and CDR2 SASEGT. The junction had 5 bases not matched to a gene; V was cut back by 3 bases and J by 1 base. This CDR3 region has 16 residues. CDR3 residues: CASSETGAWSNQPQHF. The CDR3 DNA is TGTGCCAGCAGTGAGACAGGGGCCTGGAGCAATCAGCCCCAGCATTTT.

This chain connects TRBV12-3 or TRBV12-4 to TRBJ2-7, with no clear D. V was clipped by 6 bases and J by 5 bases, with 14 bases between them. The CDR3 extends over 13 amino acids. The CDR3 reads CASRPGPRHEQYF. The CDR3 DNA reads as TGTGCCAGCAGGCCGGGCCCGCGGCACGAGCAGTACTTC.

The rearrangement uses TRBV11-2 and TRBJ1-2; the match to TRBD1 covers 10 bases. The CDR3 loop spans 14 amino acids. The trim removed 5 bases at V and 5 bases at J, leaving 5 bases unmatched. Germline V gene data show CDR1 as SGHAT and CDR2 as FQNNGV. CDR3 amino acids: CASSRRDRGYGYTF. The CDR3 DNA reads TGTGCCAGCAGCCGAAGGGACAGGGGATATGGCTACACCTTC.